This TCR beta chain was retrieved from a study of blood T cell repertoires in COVID-19 (dated by TCRdb to about 2020). In the study overall: Samples from collaborators originated in the United States, Italy and Spain and spanned both the acute and convalescent phases of COVID-19. The prospective study material was composed of cDNA or gDNA derived from T cells, B-cell-depleted T cells, or PBMCs. Deeply sampled blood TCRbeta repertoires from subjects exposed to, actively infected with, or recovered from COVID-19 were included in the dataset. A freely available public database, intended as a resource for researchers studying the immune response to SARS-CoV-2, is where the repertoires were released. Samples were obtained from the ongoing ImmuneRACE study (first 160 participants) and from some 1,300 subjects provided by 6 global collaborators. Nearly every sample came with metadata listing a de-identified subject ID, COVID-19 status, age in years and sex. Where available, HLA class I and class II types were taken from metadata supplied by the sample provider and were not determined by assay-based typing.

CDR1 and CDR2, per the germline V gene, are ENHRY and SYGVKD. V is pared back by 7 bases and J by 8 bases, with 17 bases lying between the germline termini. Including cysteine and phenylalanine, the CDR3 has 13 amino acids. Of the read, only the CDR3 DNA is kept; its 39 bases are in frame from base 1. The immunoSEQ Assay, a bias-controlled multiplex PCR, was used to amplify TCRbeta CDR3 regions from genomic DNA. Regarding the original processing steps: Within the assay, amplification of reference gene primers was used to estimate how many nucleated cells each sample contained. To quantify the absolute abundance of each unique TCRbeta CDR3 rearrangement, sequence reads were collapsed and filtered. For each sample, productive Simpson clonality was calculated as the square root of Simpson's diversity index over productive rearrangements. The table comes from immuneACCESS by way of TCRdb, which keeps in-frame sequences with V and J called. Part of the clones is missing from these tables; in studies checked, under half for an unresolved V gene and the rest for unknown reasons. The V and J calls and clone size are taken from that table; D and trimming were inferred from the DNA. The table for this sample lists 150,000 to 200,000 clones; around 83% of them were counted only once. The ten largest clones represent roughly 6% of the sample.

Participants in the prospective study were enrolled through a virtual design, were aged roughly 18 to 95 years, and lived in about two dozen United States geographic areas. To assign participants to cohorts, the prospective study relied on clinical history that participants themselves reported in a screening survey and a study questionnaire. ImmuneRACE Cohort 3 recovered participants were defined by two consecutive negative NP/OP PCR tests, healthcare professional clearance, or symptom resolution. Mobile phlebotomists in the prospective study collected whole blood, serum and a nasopharyngeal or oropharyngeal swab from every participant. Prospective study participants could optionally give additional blood draws and questionnaires over a roughly 2-month period. Blood samples from the prospective study were shipped frozen or at room temperature prior to DNA extraction. In regard to this clone: This receptor's antigen is unknown. Base qualities are not provided; no much larger clone lies one nucleotide away.

Results and caveats for the whole study, not just this receptor: Clinical and demographic metadata were provided uncurated, with the amount varying by source and participant.

This receptor was identified in a man aged 40-50 years who had recovered from COVID-19. The sequencing sample was made of PBMCs or T cells enriched from blood (not recorded which). Here the chain combines TRBV10-3 and TRBJ1-2, with TRBD1 perhaps the D gene, on 6 matching bases. The bases read TGTGCCATCATAGAAGGGGGAACGAAAGGCTACACCTTC. Translated, it reads CAIIEGGTKGYTF.